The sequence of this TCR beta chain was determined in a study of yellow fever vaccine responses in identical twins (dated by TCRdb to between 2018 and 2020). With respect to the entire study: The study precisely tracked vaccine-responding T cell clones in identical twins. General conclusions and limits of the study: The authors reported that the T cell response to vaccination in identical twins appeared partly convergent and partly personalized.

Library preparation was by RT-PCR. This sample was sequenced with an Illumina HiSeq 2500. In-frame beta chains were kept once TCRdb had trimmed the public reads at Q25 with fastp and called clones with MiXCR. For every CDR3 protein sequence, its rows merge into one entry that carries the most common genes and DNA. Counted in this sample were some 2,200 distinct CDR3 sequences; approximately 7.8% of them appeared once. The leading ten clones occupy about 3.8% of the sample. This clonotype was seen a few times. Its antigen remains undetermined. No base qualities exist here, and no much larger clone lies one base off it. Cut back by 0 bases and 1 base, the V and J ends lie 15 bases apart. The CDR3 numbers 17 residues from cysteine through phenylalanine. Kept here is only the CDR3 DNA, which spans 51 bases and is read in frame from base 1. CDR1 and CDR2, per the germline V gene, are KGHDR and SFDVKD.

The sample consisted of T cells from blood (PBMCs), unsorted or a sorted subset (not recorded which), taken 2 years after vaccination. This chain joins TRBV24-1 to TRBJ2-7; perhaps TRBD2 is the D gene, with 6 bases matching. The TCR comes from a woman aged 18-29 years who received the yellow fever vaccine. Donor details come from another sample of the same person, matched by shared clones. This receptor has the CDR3 CATSDLGAGGESYEQYF. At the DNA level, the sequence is TGTGCCACCAGTGATTTGGGGGCTGGCGGGGAATCCTACGAGCAGTACTTC.